The 9 T cell receptor beta chains below were found in one sample sequenced in a study of cytomegalovirus exposure and HLA in healthy donors. Amplification used 60 Vbeta primers and 13 Jbeta primers. The method was immunoSEQ multiplex PCR; TCRdb's version includes in-frame clones alone and lacks a portion of them. The repertoire includes 80,000 to 90,000 clones, about four fifths of them detected once, and around 2% sits in the top ten. Sequencing was performed on PBMCs. These TCRs come from a woman in her 30s in good health and CMV-seronegative.

J is TRBJ1-5 and V is TRBV4-2; a possible D gene is TRBD1 (5 bases). Germline CDR1 LGHNA, CDR2 YNFKEQ. The CDR3 extends over 15 amino acids. V shed 0 bases and J shed 4 bases, with 10 bases lying between them. For the CDR3, the DNA is TGTGCCAGCAGCCAAGATGGGGCAGAGAATCAGCCCCAGCATTTT. Translated, it gives CASSQDGAENQPQHF.

The genes are TRBV30 and TRBJ2-4, with 8 positions matching TRBD1. CDR3 length equals 16 residues. Germline CDR1 GTSNPN, CDR2 SVGIG (reference sequence). Germline trimming cut 2 bases from V and 0 bases from J; bases unmatched to any gene: 6. The CDR3 DNA is TGTGCCTGGAGTAAGACAGGGGCTCCAGCCAAAAACATTCAGTACTTC. It is translated as CAWSKTGAPAKNIQYF.

The chain combines TRBV2 with TRBJ2-6; D gene ambiguous. The CDR3 covers 18 residues. V lost 2 bases and J 0 bases, leaving 14 bases between the germline ends. The germline gives CDR1 SNHLY, CDR2 FYNNEI. CDR3: CASSERSGRTSGANVLTF. The CDR3 DNA sequence: TGTGCCAGCAGTGAACGTTCAGGCAGAACCTCTGGGGCCAACGTCCTGACTTTC.

This chain links TRBV10-3 with TRBJ2-1, with D possibly being TRBD2 (6 bases). This CDR3 is built from 13 residues. Germline V gene data show CDR1 as ENHRY and CDR2 as SYGVKD. The germline V and J ends were trimmed by 9 bases and 8 bases, with 17 bases remaining between them. In DNA form, the CDR3 reads TGTGCCATTAAGACGGGGGACCGGTATGAGCAGTTCTTC. It encodes CAIKTGDRYEQFF.

The J gene is TRBJ2-3, the V gene TRBV7-2, with 7 bases matching TRBD2. V trimming: 1 base; J trimming: 4 bases; junction bases outside the gene matches: 8. This CDR3 is 16 amino acids long. CDR1 is SGHTA, CDR2 FQGNSA, per germline. Here the CDR3 DNA reads TGTGCCAGCAGCTTAGTTCCGCGGGGAGGGGCAGATACGCAGTATTTT. This sequence encodes CASSLVPRGGADTQYF.

This clone came up once. J is TRBJ1-2 and V is TRBV27; maybe TRBD1 (5 bases). The CDR3 extends over 17 amino acids. Trimming cost V 3 bases and J 8 bases, with 25 bases left between them. CDR1 is MNHEY and CDR2 is SMNVEV in the germline V gene (reference sequence). The CDR3 here is CASSLGGIGAPTGGYTF. In DNA form, the CDR3 reads TGTGCCAGCAGTTTGGGGGGTATCGGGGCCCCCACGGGGGGCTACACCTTC.

This rearrangement joins TRBV4-1 to TRBJ2-7, with 7 bases identical to TRBD2. Looked up from germline, CDR1 is MGHRA and CDR2 is YSYEKL. CDR3 length equals 13 residues. Trimming removed 7 bases from V and 0 bases from J; junction bases left unmatched: 3. The CDR3 is CASKGGSSYEQYF. CDR3 nucleotides: TGCGCCAGCAAAGGCGGGAGCTCCTACGAGCAGTACTTC.

The J gene is TRBJ2-7, the V gene TRBV9, with 8 nucleotides matching TRBD2. J was trimmed by 6 bases and V by 4 bases; bases with no gene match: 24. The germline gives CDR1 SGDLS, CDR2 YYNGEE. The CDR3 totals 19 residues. The CDR3 loop reads CASSLEEGTSGTWGGEQYF. DNA of the CDR3: TGTGCCAGCAGCCTAGAGGAGGGAACTAGCGGAACCTGGGGGGGCGAGCAGTACTTC.

This sequence joins TRBV6-1 and TRBJ1-3, with TRBD1 identical over 8 bases. After removal of 6 bases from V and 4 bases from J, the junction contained 2 bases not matched to a gene. The germline CDR1 and CDR2 sequences are MNHNS and SASEGT. The CDR3 extends over 13 amino acids. In nucleotides, the CDR3 is TGTGCCAGCAGGCAGGGGGCAGGAAACACCATATATTTT. Translating it yields CASRQGAGNTIYF.